This T cell receptor beta chain was identified in a study of T-cell memory formation after mild COVID-19. Broader study findings: Contracting CD4+ clones sat mainly in CM and EM; CD8+ in EMRA.

TCRdb redid the calling of the 5' RACE reads with MiXCR, one entry per CDR3 protein. The data contain over 40,000 distinct CDR3 sequences, around 12% of them seen just once; the ten biggest clones take up around 25%. As concerns this clonotype: The antigen remains undetermined.

Trimming left V 1 base short and J 2 bases short, with 12 bases between. The CDR3 extends over 15 amino acids. Germline values: CDR1 MNHNS, CDR2 SASEGT. The chain joins TRBV6-1 to TRBJ2-7; D assignment may be TRBD1 or TRBD2 (5 bases each). The receptor was isolated from a man younger than 35 who had mild COVID-19 (a few samples of this study predate the infection). Cell type and time point are not known. The sequencing input was PBMCs or a T cell subset sorted from them (not recorded which). CDR3 coding DNA: TGTGCCAGCAGTGAAGACTTGGGGGATCCCTACGAGCAGTACGTC. Encoded protein: CASSEDLGDPYEQYV.